Listed here is a single TCR beta chain. Other DNA sequences of this sample code for an identical CDR3. These data originate in a study of blood T cell repertoires in COVID-19. Produced via immunoSEQ multiplex PCR; TCRdb's table is partial and in-frame only. The data contain 410,000 or so clones, about nine tenths of them singletons. The sequence derives from a woman aged 30 to 39 with active or convalescent COVID-19. The sequenced sample was peripheral blood.

CDR3 residues: CASSLEGQGNQPQHF. The CDR3 DNA sequence: TGTGCCAGCAGCTTAGAGGGCCAGGGGAATCAGCCCCAGCATTTT. The chain joins TRBV7-9 to TRBJ1-5, with TRBD1 as a possible D gene (6 bases). The length of the CDR3 is 15 residues. Germline CDR1 is SEHNR and CDR2 is FQNEAQ (reference sequence). Trimming shortened V by 1 base and J by 4 bases, and 11 bases separated the two germline ends. The full variable domain, in which reference TRBV7-9 and TRBJ1-5 provide the parts outside the CDR3, is DTGVSQNPRHKITKRGQNVTFRCDPISEHNRLYWYRQTLGQGPEFLTYFQNEAQLEKSRLLSDRFSAERPKGSFSTLEIQRTEQGDSAMYLCASSLEGQGNQPQHFGDGTRLSIL.